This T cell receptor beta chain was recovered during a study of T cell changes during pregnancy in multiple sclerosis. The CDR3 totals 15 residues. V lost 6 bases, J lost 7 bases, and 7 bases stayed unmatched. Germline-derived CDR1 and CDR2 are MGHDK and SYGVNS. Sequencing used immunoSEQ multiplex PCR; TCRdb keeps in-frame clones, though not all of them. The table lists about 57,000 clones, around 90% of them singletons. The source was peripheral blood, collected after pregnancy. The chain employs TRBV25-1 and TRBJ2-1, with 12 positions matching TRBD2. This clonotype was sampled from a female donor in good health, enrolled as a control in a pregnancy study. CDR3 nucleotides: TGTGCCAGCAGCATACTAGCGGGGGGAAGAAATGAGCAGTTCTTC. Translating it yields CASSILAGGRNEQFF.